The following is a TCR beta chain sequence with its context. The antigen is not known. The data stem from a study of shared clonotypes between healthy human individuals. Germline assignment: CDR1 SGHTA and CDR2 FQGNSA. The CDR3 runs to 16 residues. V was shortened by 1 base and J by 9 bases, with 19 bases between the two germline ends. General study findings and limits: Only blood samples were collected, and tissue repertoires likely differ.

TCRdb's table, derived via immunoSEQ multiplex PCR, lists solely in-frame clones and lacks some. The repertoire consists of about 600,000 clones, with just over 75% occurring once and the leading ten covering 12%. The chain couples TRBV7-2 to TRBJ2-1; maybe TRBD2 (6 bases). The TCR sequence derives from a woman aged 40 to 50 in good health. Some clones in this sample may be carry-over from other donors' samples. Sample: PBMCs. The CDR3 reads CASSLESGSAGGEQFF. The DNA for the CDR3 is TGTGCCAGCAGCTTAGAAAGCGGCTCTGCCGGGGGTGAGCAGTTCTTC.